Presented here are 26 T cell receptor beta chains from one specimen sequenced in a study of regulatory T cells in long-lasting Graves disease. The time point denotes: newly diagnosed GD, antithyroid drugs for less than 3 months. PBMCs provided the RNA from which the TCR library was made. Libraries of TCR beta came from iRepertoire HTBI primers plus Arm-PCR of CDR3 regions. MiXCR was run by TCRdb on the multiplex PCR reads, yielding one entry per CDR3 protein. The sample includes hundreds of thousands of distinct CDR3 sequences, approximately 15% of them seen just once. The same sample was also used in a study of T cells in Graves' hyperthyroidism and ophthalmopathy.

The sample was peripheral blood mononuclear cells (PBMCs), taken at new diagnosis, from a patient treated with antithyroid drugs. All receptors derive from a man between 35 and 55 years old with Graves disease.

This chain uses TRBV5-6 with TRBJ2-7; D gene unclear. CDR1 is SGHDT and CDR2 is YYEEEE in the germline V gene. The V end was cut by 4 bases, the J end by 3 bases, with 8 bases between. CDR3 length equals 12 residues. The CDR3 loop is CASSNIYYEQYF. In nucleotides, the CDR3 is TGTGCCAGCAGCAACATCTACTACGAGCAGTACTTC.

At least ten counts were recorded for this clonotype. The chain uses TRBV2 and TRBJ2-3; 9 nucleotides align to TRBD1. The germline CDR1 and CDR2 sequences are SNHLY and FYNNEI. Trimming cost V 6 bases and J 8 bases; bases outside gene matches: 12. This CDR3 spans 15 amino acids. CDR3 protein: CASRRGQGGSGTQYF. The CDR3 nucleotides read TGTGCCAGCAGGAGGGGACAGGGAGGTTCGGGTACGCAGTATTTT.

This rearrangement joins TRBV19 to TRBJ1-5, with D uncertain. V was clipped by 7 bases and J by 3 bases, with 10 bases between them. The CDR3 has 13 residues. The V gene's germline CDR1 is LNHDA and CDR2 SQIVND (reference sequence). CDR3 nucleotide sequence: TGTGCCAGTACCTGGTCGTACAATCAGCCCCAGCATTTT. This gives the protein CASTWSYNQPQHF.

This clonotype was detected only a few times. The V gene is TRBV9, the J gene TRBJ1-1; the D is unclear. The CDR3 sequence is 13 residues long. V was shortened by 3 bases and J by 3 bases, with 9 bases between the two germline ends. Germline V gives CDR1 SGDLS, CDR2 YYNGEE. The CDR3 bases are TGTGCCAGCAGCGCCTCCCTTTACACTGAAGCTTTCTTT. Translation gives CASSASLYTEAFF.

Regarding this clonotype: This could be a read error, since a much larger clone is one nucleotide away. V and J are TRBV12-5 and TRBJ1-2; no reliable D call. The germline gives CDR1 LGHNT, CDR2 FRNRAP. The CDR3 is made up of 16 amino acids. This CDR3 reads CTSGLRTPEANYGYTF. CDR3 DNA: TGTACTAGTGGTTTGAGGACGCCAGAAGCTAACTATGGCTACACCTTC.

This clonotype showed up many times. The genes are TRBV5-5 and TRBJ1-6; perhaps TRBD1 as D (6 bases). Germline V CDR1 and CDR2: SGHKS, YYEKEE (reference sequence). The CDR3 has 14 amino acids. V was trimmed by 0 bases and J by 10 bases, leaving 11 bases between them. The CDR3 bases are TGTGCCAGCAGCTTGGAACAACAGGGATCACCCCTCCACTTT. This codes for CASSLEQQGSPLHF.

The chain has TRBV6-1 and TRBJ2-6; the D is unclear. Trimming cost V 10 bases and J 0 bases, with 10 bases left between them. The CDR3 has 14 amino acids. Germline V gene lookup returns CDR1 MNHNS and CDR2 SASEGT. The CDR3, as DNA: TGTGCCACCTCCGCCTTCTCTGGGGCCAACGTCCTGACTTTC. This sequence encodes CATSAFSGANVLTF.

This clonotype was observed a few times. V gene TRBV11-3 combines with J gene TRBJ1-4, with D perhaps TRBD1 (5 bases). V was trimmed by 4 bases and J by 4 bases, leaving 13 bases between them. The germline gives CDR1 SGHNT, CDR2 YENEEA. CDR3 length equals 15 residues. Written as DNA, the CDR3 is TGTGCCAGCAGCTCTCCGACAGACTATAATGAAAAACTGTTTTTT. It specifies CASSSPTDYNEKLFF.

Regarding this clonotype: A much more abundant neighbour one base away suggests this may be a read error. V gene TRBV5-1 combines with J gene TRBJ1-1; D remains unclear. The germline V gene has CDR1 SGHRS and CDR2 YFSETQ. There are 13 residues in the CDR3. The V end lost 8 bases, the J end lost 3 bases, and 14 bases lay between the germline ends. This chain's CDR3 is CASTTQEDTEAFF. The CDR3 DNA sequence: TGCGCCAGTACGACTCAGGAGGACACTGAAGCTTTCTTT.

The sample holds many counts of this clonotype. The genes are TRBV12-3 or TRBV12-4 and TRBJ2-5, with 12 bases that match TRBD1. The V gene end was trimmed by 3 bases and the J gene end by 5 bases; junction bases not matched to a gene: 7. CDR3 length: 16 residues. CDR3 sequence: CASSLGDRGPGETQYF. The CDR3 nucleotides are TGTGCCAGCAGTTTGGGGGACAGGGGGCCGGGGGAGACCCAGTACTTC.

This clonotype was recorded a few times. The V call is TRBV12-5, the J call TRBJ1-1; D gene ambiguous. The germline V and J ends were trimmed by 10 bases and 1 base, with 13 bases remaining between them. Germline V CDR1 and CDR2: LGHNT, FRNRAP. There are 13 residues in the CDR3. The CDR3 spells CATKLNSNTEAFF. CDR3 nucleotides: TGTGCTACGAAACTCAATTCGAACACTGAAGCTTTCTTT. The whole variable domain, remainder taken from reference TRBV12-5 and TRBJ1-1, is DARVTQTPRHKVTEMGQEVTMRCQPILGHNTVFWYRQTMMQGLELLAYFRNRAPLDDSGMPKDRFSAEMPDATLATLKIQPSEPRDSAVYFCATKLNSNTEAFFGQGTRLTVV.

Many counts were recorded for this clonotype. The gene calls are TRBV2 and TRBJ2-5, with 9 bases that match TRBD1. The CDR3 has 14 residues. The V gene end was trimmed by 9 bases and the J gene end by 2 bases; junction bases not matched to a gene: 7. The V gene's germline CDR1 is SNHLY and CDR2 FYNNEI. The CDR3 nucleotides read TGTGCCAGTGGGGGACAGGGACGACAAGAGACCCAGTACTTC. Its protein product is CASGGQGRQETQYF.

The table lists this clonotype with many counts. The V gene is TRBV7-3, the J gene TRBJ2-1; possibly TRBD1 or TRBD2 for D (6 bases each). V gave up 5 bases and J gave up 2 bases, with 10 bases separating them. The germline V gene has CDR1 SGHTA and CDR2 FQGTGA. This CDR3 contains 14 residues. The CDR3 nucleotides are TGTGCCAGCAGCCGCGGGACAACCTACAATGAGCAGTTCTTC. This translates into CASSRGTTYNEQFF.

V is TRBV5-1 and J is TRBJ2-7, with D possibly TRBD1 on 5 matching bases. The V end lost 1 base, the J end lost 7 bases, and 12 bases lay between the germline ends. The length of the CDR3 is 13 residues. Germline V gene sequence: CDR1 SGHRS, CDR2 YFSETQ. For the CDR3, the DNA is TGCGCCAGCAGCTTGAGCAGGGATGGGGAGCAGTACTTC. Translated: CASSLSRDGEQYF.

This chain joins TRBV7-8 and TRBJ1-1, with 9 nucleotides matching TRBD1. The CDR3 extends over 15 amino acids. V gave up 3 bases and J gave up 6 bases; unmatched junction bases: 8. Germline values: CDR1 SGHVS, CDR2 FQNEAQ. Written as DNA, the CDR3 is TGTGCCAGCAGCTTGCGAGTGGGACAGGGATCTGAAGCTTTCTTT. This sequence encodes CASSLRVGQGSEAFF.

This clonotype was found a few times. The gene calls are TRBV4-1 and TRBJ2-1; TRBD2 aligns across 11 bases. The CDR3 sequence is 18 residues long. From germline, CDR1 is MGHRA and CDR2 YSYEKL. Trimming took 3 bases from V and 2 from J; bases not matched to a gene: 9. CDR3 DNA: TGCGCCAGCAGCCATCCCAGACTAGCGGGGCTCGCCTACAATGAGCAGTTCTTC. The encoded protein is CASSHPRLAGLAYNEQFF.

The V and J genes are TRBV7-3 and TRBJ1-6; TRBD1 is a possible D gene (5 bases). Deletions cut 4 bases from V and 5 bases from J, with 9 bases between. The CDR3 consists of 14 residues. The germline V gene has CDR1 SGHTA and CDR2 FQGTGA. The CDR3 region has the DNA TGTGCCAGCAGCTCCGGGGGAAATAATTCACCCCTCCACTTT. Protein product: CASSSGGNNSPLHF.

The rearrangement uses TRBV30 and TRBJ1-1; D remains unclear. The CDR3 has 13 amino acids. V shed 4 bases and J shed 0 bases, with 9 bases lying between them. Germline V gives CDR1 GTSNPN, CDR2 SVGIG (reference sequence). The CDR3 is CAWTIRLNTEAFF. For the CDR3, the DNA is TGTGCCTGGACCATCCGCTTGAACACTGAAGCTTTCTTT.

This clonotype was recorded at least ten times. The chain has TRBV20-1 and TRBJ2-2; perhaps D is TRBD1 or TRBD2 (5 bases each). Germline-derived CDR1 and CDR2 are DFQATT and SNEGSKA (reference sequence). CDR3 length equals 12 residues. V dropped 3 bases and J dropped 7 bases, with 9 bases sitting between them. CDR3 DNA: TGCAGTGCTAGGAGGGGAATCGGGGAGCTGTTTTTT. Amino acid sequence: CSARRGIGELFF.

This clonotype was observed a handful of times. The rearrangement links TRBV5-1 to TRBJ2-5; D remains unclear. Germline V CDR1 and CDR2: SGHRS, YFSETQ. The CDR3 covers 15 residues. V dropped 4 bases and J dropped 5 bases, with 18 bases sitting between them. Written as DNA, the CDR3 is TGCGCCAGCAGCGTGTTTGGCATAGGGTCGGAGACCCAGTACTTC. This codes for CASSVFGIGSETQYF.

The V and J genes are TRBV4-2 and TRBJ2-5; 15 bases are a match to TRBD2. This CDR3 spans 18 amino acids. Germline values: CDR1 LGHNA, CDR2 YNFKEQ. Losses at the gene ends were 2 bases for V and 2 bases for J; bases not matched to a gene: 6. The CDR3 sequence is CASSQLKGLAGGQETQYF. CDR3 coding DNA: TGTGCCAGCAGCCAATTGAAAGGACTAGCGGGGGGGCAAGAGACCCAGTACTTC.

This clonotype has ten or more counts. The CDR3 is CASSERGQGILPQHF. The CDR3 bases are TGTGCCAGCAGTGAACGCGGACAGGGGATACTGCCCCAGCATTTT. The V and J genes are TRBV6-1 and TRBJ1-5; 9 bases fit TRBD1. This CDR3 is built from 15 residues. V lost 2 bases to trimming and J lost 9 bases; unmatched junction nucleotides: 8. CDR1 is MNHNS and CDR2 is SASEGT in the germline V gene.

Note on this clonotype: A much larger clone differs from this one at a single base, so this may be a read error. CDR3 DNA sequence: TGTGCCAGCGGGGGGGATAGCAATCAGCCCCAGCATTTT. Protein: CASGGDSNQPQHF. The chain recombines TRBV9 with TRBJ1-5, with a weak D call TRBD1 (5 bases). Trimming took 7 bases from V and 0 from J, leaving 8 bases between them. The CDR3 loop spans 13 amino acids. Germline CDR1 reads SGDLS; CDR2 reads YYNGEE.

The genes are TRBV30 and TRBJ2-6; D remains unclear. V dropped 2 bases and J dropped 2 bases, with 1 base sitting between them. CDR3 length: 12 residues. CDR1 is GTSNPN, CDR2 SVGIG, per germline (reference sequence). CDR3 in amino acids: CAWSTGANVLTF. DNA for the CDR3: TGTGCCTGGAGTACTGGGGCCAACGTCCTGACTTTC.

The genes are TRBV2 and TRBJ1-2, with TRBD1 as a possible D gene (5 bases). Germline V gene lookup returns CDR1 SNHLY and CDR2 FYNNEI. Trimming removed 4 bases at V and 8 bases at J, with 17 bases between. The CDR3 sequence is 14 residues long. The chain's CDR3 is CASSAGTGVRGYTF. The DNA of the CDR3 is TGTGCCAGCAGTGCGGGGACTGGGGTGAGGGGCTACACCTTC.

The sample holds many counts of this clonotype. V is TRBV28 and J is TRBJ2-4, with D possibly being TRBD1 or TRBD2 (5 bases each). There are 16 residues in the CDR3. From germline, CDR1 is MDHEN and CDR2 SYDVKM. Trimming removed 5 bases at V and 2 bases at J, with 16 bases between. CDR3 nucleotide sequence: TGTGCCAGCAGTCTTGGGACCTTCCGTACCAAAAACATTCAGTACTTC. The encoded protein is CASSLGTFRTKNIQYF.